This TCR beta chain stems from a study of cytotoxic CD8 clonotypes in ibrutinib-treated CLL. Study-level findings and limits: Once treatment began, public clonotypes, which were uncommon, contracted or stayed stable. Clonality went higher at ibrutinib response and then dropped back toward baseline at progression.

With respect to this clone: Its specificity is unknown.

Depth targeted 1 in 200,000 to 1 in 1 million T cells, averaging 10x coverage per clonotype. Using immunoSEQ multiplex PCR, the repertoire was profiled, and TCRdb retains in-frame clones only, with some absent. The table records about 300,000 clones, under 70% of them present only once. CDR3 size: 18 residues. The receptor was isolated from a human donor with chronic lymphocytic leukemia. Sequencing used PBMCs, obtained after 36 months of ibrutinib treatment. The V call is TRBV21-1, the J call TRBJ1-6; the D call in the table, TRBD1, was not verified against the DNA. TRBV21-1 is reported as a pseudogene. CDR3 sequence reads: CASSTLCQGRMSYSPLHF. The CDR3 coding sequence is TGTGCCAGCAGCACGCTGTGCCAGGGCCGTATGTCCTATTCACCCCTCCACTTT.